These 14 T cell receptor beta chains were sequenced from one sample in a study of early T cells in non-severe SARS-CoV-2 infection. TCRdb recomputed calls from the 5' RACE reads with MiXCR, one row per CDR3 protein. The data show about 35,000 distinct CDR3 sequences, 6% to 8.5% seen once. Source material: whole blood. Source of these receptors: an adult who was a healthcare worker with PCR-confirmed SARS-CoV-2 infection or an uninfected control (not recorded which).

This clonotype showed up just a few times. The chain employs TRBV28 and TRBJ2-4, with D hard to call. Germline CDR1 MDHEN, CDR2 SYDVKM. V dropped 6 bases and J dropped 2 bases, with 14 bases sitting between them. The length of the CDR3 is 15 residues. CDR3 coding DNA: TGTGCCAGCAGCCCCGTGGGCCCGACCAAAAACATTCAGTACTTC. This codes for CASSPVGPTKNIQYF. Full variable domain (remainder filled in from reference TRBV28 and TRBJ2-4): DVKVTQSSRYLVKRTGEKVFLECVQDMDHENMFWYRQDPGLGLRLIYFSYDVKMKEKGDIPEGYSVSREKKERFSLILESASTNQTSMYLCASSPVGPTKNIQYFGAGTRLSVL.

This clonotype has a count of ten or more. The genes are TRBV27 and TRBJ2-7; TRBD1 might be the D (6 bases). The CDR3 has 15 residues. Germline V gene data show CDR1 as MNHEY and CDR2 as SMNVEV (reference sequence). The V end lost 3 bases, the J end lost 2 bases, and 14 bases lay between the germline ends. The CDR3 sequence: CASSLVYRAPYEQYF. The CDR3 nucleotides are TGTGCCAGCAGTTTGGTGTACAGGGCCCCCTACGAGCAGTACTTC.

This clonotype was seen at least ten times. The chain uses TRBV27 and TRBJ1-4, with D unclear. CDR1 is MNHEY, CDR2 SMNVEV, per germline (reference sequence). The CDR3 loop spans 14 amino acids. Trimming took off 5 bases at V and 0 bases at J, with 7 bases between the two ends. CDR3 residues: CASSAQATNEKLFF. DNA of the CDR3: TGTGCCAGCAGTGCGCAGGCAACTAATGAAAAACTGTTTTTT.

This clonotype turned up a few times. The chain has TRBV11-3 and TRBJ2-3, with a possible D match to TRBD2 (6 bases). Looked up from germline, CDR1 is SGHNT and CDR2 is YENEEA. Trimming stripped 5 bases from V and 1 base from J, with 10 bases between. There are 14 residues in the CDR3. DNA of the CDR3: TGTGCCAGCAGCCGGCGGGGAGGCACAGATACGCAGTATTTT. It yields the protein CASSRRGGTDTQYF.

This clonotype came up a few times. The DNA for the CDR3 is TGTGCCAGCGCCTACCAACTAGCGGGGGTTCAAGAGACCCAGTACTTC. Translating it yields CASAYQLAGVQETQYF. The genes are TRBV7-2 and TRBJ2-5; 11 bases fit TRBD2. V lost 8 bases to trimming and J lost 2 bases; unmatched junction nucleotides: 10. Germline V CDR1 and CDR2: SGHTA, FQGNSA. This CDR3 comprises 16 residues. Based on the CDR3 plus reference TRBV7-2 and TRBJ2-5, the full variable domain is GAGVSQSPSNKVTEKGKDVELRCDPISGHTALYWYRQSLGQGLEFLIYFQGNSAPDKSGLPSDRFSAERTGGSVSTLTIQRTQQEDSAVYLCASAYQLAGVQETQYFGPGTRLLVL.

In its sample, this clonotype was seen many times. The J gene is TRBJ2-7, the V gene TRBV3-1, with D perhaps matching TRBD1 (6 bases). Germline V gene sequence: CDR1 LGHDT, CDR2 YNNKEL (reference sequence). Trimming shortened V by 1 base and J by 2 bases, and 9 bases separated the two germline ends. CDR3 length: 14 amino acids. This CDR3 reads CASSQAPGAYEQYF. For the CDR3, the DNA is TGTGCCAGCAGCCAAGCCCCAGGGGCCTACGAGCAGTACTTC.

V usage is TRBV13 and J usage is TRBJ2-5; 9 bases are a match to TRBD2. Germline V CDR1 and CDR2: PRHDT, FYEKMQ (reference sequence). The CDR3 loop spans 16 amino acids. The V segment lost 5 bases and the J segment 2 bases; nucleotides outside the gene matches: 9. DNA for the CDR3: TGTGCCAGCAGCCCGACGACTAGCGGAGATCAAGAGACCCAGTACTTC. Translation: CASSPTTSGDQETQYF. Drawing the rest from reference TRBV13 and TRBJ2-5, the complete variable domain is AAGVIQSPRHLIKEKRETATLKCYPIPRHDTVYWYQQGPGQDPQFLISFYEKMQSDKGSIPDRFSAQQFSDYHSELNMSSLELGDSALYFCASSPTTSGDQETQYFGPGTRLLVL.

V usage is TRBV7-6 and J usage is TRBJ2-1; a weak D match, TRBD1 (5 bases). The CDR3 is 11 residues long. The germline gives CDR1 SGHVS, CDR2 FNYEAQ. V lost 5 bases and J lost 8, with 7 bases in between. CDR3 amino acids: CASSQGHEQFF. The CDR3, as DNA: TGTGCCAGCAGCCAGGGCCATGAGCAGTTCTTC.

This clonotype was recorded at least ten times. The V call is TRBV7-8, the J call TRBJ1-4; 8 bases fit TRBD1. The ends lost 6 bases at V and 7 bases at J; junction bases unmatched: 13. This CDR3 has 16 residues. Per germline, CDR1 SGHVS and CDR2 FQNEAQ. The CDR3, as DNA: TGTGCCAGCAGTATAAACCGGGACAGGTCGAGTGAAAAACTGTTTTTT. Residues: CASSINRDRSSEKLFF.

This clonotype has ten or more counts. This chain joins TRBV5-4 and TRBJ2-3, with 10 bases fitting TRBD2. CDR3 length equals 15 residues. Germline CDR1 reads SGHNT; CDR2 reads YYREEE (reference sequence). V shed 4 bases and J 3 bases; nucleotides not matched to a gene: 5. CDR3 amino acids: CASSPWTSGTDTQYF. The CDR3 DNA sequence: TGTGCCAGCAGCCCCTGGACTAGCGGAACAGATACGCAGTATTTT.

This clonotype was found many times. The chain carries TRBV7-3 and TRBJ1-1; no firm D call. Germline V CDR1 and CDR2: SGHTA, FQGTGA. The CDR3 is 13 residues long. V dropped 6 bases and J dropped 1 base, with 9 bases sitting between them. CDR3 bases: TGTGCCAGCAGTTCTACGGGGAACACTGAAGCTTTCTTT. Amino acids: CASSSTGNTEAFF. The full variable domain, in which reference TRBV7-3 and TRBJ1-1 provide the parts outside the CDR3, is GAGVSQTPSNKVTEKGKYVELRCDPISGHTALYWYRQSLGQGPEFLIYFQGTGAADDSGLPNDRFFAVRPEGSVSTLKIQRTERGDSAVYLCASSSTGNTEAFFGQGTRLTVV.

This clonotype was seen a few times. The rearrangement joins TRBV4-2 to TRBJ2-3; TRBD2 aligns across 7 bases. Germline loops: CDR1 LGHNA, CDR2 YNFKEQ. Trimming removed 0 bases from V and 6 bases from J; junction bases left unmatched: 9. The CDR3 loop spans 16 amino acids. CDR3 DNA: TGTGCCAGCAGCCAAGATGGCGGGACTAATGGGGATACGCAGTATTTT. Translation: CASSQDGGTNGDTQYF.

This clonotype was picked up many times. The chain employs TRBV6-1 and TRBJ1-1; D remains ambiguous. CDR1 MNHNS and CDR2 SASEGT come from the germline V gene. The V end was cut by 5 bases, the J end by 4 bases, with 14 bases between. The CDR3 contains 14 residues. The CDR3 region is CASSRRPEGTEAFF. DNA of the CDR3: TGTGCCAGCAGTAGGCGGCCTGAGGGCACTGAAGCTTTCTTT.

This clonotype was seen a few times. The chain links TRBV29-1 to TRBJ1-1, with 9 bases that match TRBD1. J gave up 11 bases and V 7 bases, and 8 bases lay outside the gene matches. CDR1 and CDR2 from the germline V gene are SQVTM and ANQGSEA. CDR3 size: 11 residues. CDR3 DNA: TGCAGCGCAACTGGACAGGGGTGGGCTTTCTTT. Encoded protein: CSATGQGWAFF.